This is a list of T cell receptor beta chains from one sample in a study of T cells after yellow fever vaccination. From the 5' RACE reads, TCRdb called clonotypes with MiXCR, one entry per CDR3 protein. The sample holds 300,000 to 400,000 distinct CDR3 sequences, around 4.1% seen once. The sample was PBMCs, taken 5 days after the yellow fever booster vaccination. These receptors were obtained from a young man who received the YFV17D yellow fever vaccine. The CDR3 runs from the conserved cysteine through the conserved F or W. Fields, in order: J gene, D gene, clone size, V gene, CDR3 protein, CDR3 DNA. A D gene is named only where the DNA matches it firmly. Rows give clone size only sometimes, using once, few, many, or a class for an expanded clone.

j_gene: TRBJ2-1; d_gene: .; abundance: many; v_gene: TRBV5-1; CDR3aa: CASSLDLNEQFF; CDR3nt: TGCGCCAGCAGCTTGGATTTGAATGAGCAGTTCTTC
j_gene: TRBJ1-1; d_gene: TRBD1; abundance: many; v_gene: TRBV6-1; CDR3aa: CASSGIQGAGTEAFF; CDR3nt: TGTGCCAGCAGTGGGATACAGGGGGCAGGCACTGAAGCTTTCTTT
j_gene: TRBJ1-1; d_gene: .; abundance: few; v_gene: TRBV11-1; CDR3aa: CASSLIQVGVTEAFF; CDR3nt: TGTGCCAGCAGCTTAATCCAGGTCGGGGTCACTGAAGCTTTCTTT
j_gene: TRBJ2-3; d_gene: TRBD2; abundance: .; v_gene: TRBV4-1; CDR3aa: CASSHDSGGVRDTQYF; CDR3nt: TGCGCCAGCAGCCACGACAGCGGGGGAGTCAGGGATACGCAGTATTTT
j_gene: TRBJ1-1; d_gene: TRBD1; abundance: many; v_gene: TRBV19; CDR3aa: CASSPGQGWTEAFF; CDR3nt: TGTGCCAGTAGTCCCGGACAGGGCTGGACTGAAGCTTTCTTT
j_gene: TRBJ2-2; d_gene: TRBD1; abundance: few; v_gene: TRBV7-2; CDR3aa: CASSLTGGVGELFF; CDR3nt: TGTGCCAGCAGCTTGACAGGGGGCGTCGGGGAGCTGTTTTTT
j_gene: TRBJ2-3; d_gene: .; abundance: .; v_gene: TRBV6-2/TRBV6-3; CDR3aa: CASSYDRWDTGPNTVTQYF; CDR3nt: TGTGCCAGCAGTTACGACCGGTGGGACACGGGGCCTAACACAGTTACGCAGTATTTT
j_gene: TRBJ2-7; d_gene: .; abundance: .; v_gene: TRBV29-1; CDR3aa: CSVAGRGTSYEQYF; CDR3nt: TGCAGCGTTGCTGGCAGGGGAACCTCCTACGAGCAGTACTTC
j_gene: TRBJ2-1; d_gene: .; abundance: .; v_gene: TRBV29-1; CDR3aa: CSARGRSYNEQFF; CDR3nt: TGCAGCGCCCGGGGACGGAGCTACAATGAGCAGTTCTTC
j_gene: TRBJ2-2; d_gene: TRBD2; abundance: many; v_gene: TRBV7-2; CDR3aa: CASSPQAGGSGELFF; CDR3nt: TGTGCCAGCAGCCCACAAGCGGGGGGATCCGGGGAGCTGTTTTTT
j_gene: TRBJ2-7; d_gene: TRBD2; abundance: .; v_gene: TRBV6-5; CDR3aa: CASSAGPAGTSYEQYF; CDR3nt: TGTGCCAGCAGCGCAGGCCCAGCGGGGACCTCCTACGAGCAGTACTTC
j_gene: TRBJ1-4; d_gene: .; abundance: few; v_gene: TRBV18; CDR3aa: CASSGRTAVNEKLFF; CDR3nt: TGTGCCAGCTCAGGGCGGACAGCCGTTAATGAAAAACTGTTTTTT
j_gene: TRBJ2-2; d_gene: TRBD2; abundance: few; v_gene: TRBV29-1; CDR3aa: CSGLAGGTTGELFF; CDR3nt: TGCAGCGGGCTAGCGGGGGGTACAACCGGGGAGCTGTTTTTT
j_gene: TRBJ2-5; d_gene: .; abundance: many; v_gene: TRBV5-1; CDR3aa: CASSLGQPAEETQYF; CDR3nt: TGCGCCAGCAGCTTGGGACAGCCGGCCGAAGAGACCCAGTACTTC
j_gene: TRBJ1-5; d_gene: .; abundance: many; v_gene: TRBV18; CDR3aa: CASSLLADQPQHF; CDR3nt: TGTGCCAGCTCCCTGTTGGCTGATCAGCCCCAGCATTTT
j_gene: TRBJ1-4; d_gene: .; abundance: many; v_gene: TRBV7-9; CDR3aa: CASSLSDGGKLFF; CDR3nt: TGTGCCAGCAGCTTATCGGACGGGGGAAAACTGTTTTTT
j_gene: TRBJ2-3; d_gene: .; abundance: many; v_gene: TRBV19; CDR3aa: CATGPGGREADTQYF; CDR3nt: TGTGCCACAGGGCCTGGGGGCAGGGAGGCAGATACGCAGTATTTT
j_gene: TRBJ1-5; d_gene: .; abundance: many; v_gene: TRBV12-3/TRBV12-4; CDR3aa: CASRSQDGNQPQHF; CDR3nt: TGTGCCAGCAGATCCCAGGATGGCAATCAGCCCCAGCATTTT
j_gene: TRBJ1-1; d_gene: .; abundance: many; v_gene: TRBV6-5; CDR3aa: CASSYSLDSSFEAFF; CDR3nt: TGTGCCAGCAGTTACTCTTTGGACAGCAGCTTTGAAGCTTTCTTT
j_gene: TRBJ2-7; d_gene: TRBD2; abundance: .; v_gene: TRBV6-5; CDR3aa: CASNPSGGRYEQYF; CDR3nt: TGTGCCAGCAATCCTAGCGGGGGCAGGTACGAGCAGTACTTC
j_gene: TRBJ2-5; d_gene: .; abundance: few; v_gene: TRBV9; CDR3aa: CASSVGTSYQETQYF; CDR3nt: TGTGCCAGCAGCGTAGGGACATCGTACCAAGAGACCCAGTACTTC
j_gene: TRBJ2-1; d_gene: TRBD2; abundance: .; v_gene: TRBV11-2; CDR3aa: CASSYSGLAGVNEQFF; CDR3nt: TGTGCCAGCAGCTACTCGGGACTAGCGGGGGTAAATGAGCAGTTCTTC
j_gene: TRBJ1-1; d_gene: .; abundance: few; v_gene: TRBV14; CDR3aa: CASSQDGGTLEAFF; CDR3nt: TGTGCCAGCAGCCAAGATGGGGGCACACTCGAGGCTTTCTTT
j_gene: TRBJ1-6; d_gene: .; abundance: few; v_gene: TRBV2; CDR3aa: CASSEWAGYYNSPLHF; CDR3nt: TGTGCCAGCAGTGAATGGGCAGGTTACTATAATTCACCCCTCCACTTT
j_gene: TRBJ1-5; d_gene: .; abundance: .; v_gene: TRBV6-6; CDR3aa: CASSYSAGLGQPQHF; CDR3nt: TGTGCCAGCAGTTACTCCGCGGGGCTAGGTCAGCCCCAGCATTTT
j_gene: TRBJ2-1; d_gene: TRBD2; abundance: many; v_gene: TRBV7-2; CDR3aa: CASSLRAGGNEQFF; CDR3nt: TGTGCCAGCAGCTTACGAGCGGGGGGGAATGAGCAGTTCTTC
j_gene: TRBJ1-3; d_gene: .; abundance: many; v_gene: TRBV6-5; CDR3aa: CASSPTFSGNTIYF; CDR3nt: TGTGCCAGCAGTCCGACATTCTCTGGAAACACCATATATTTT
j_gene: TRBJ1-1; d_gene: TRBD1; abundance: .; v_gene: TRBV29-1; CDR3aa: CSVLRWDSYTEAFF; CDR3nt: TGCAGCGTGTTAAGATGGGACAGTTACACTGAAGCTTTCTTT
j_gene: TRBJ2-5; d_gene: .; abundance: few; v_gene: TRBV25-1; CDR3aa: CATSSGGQETQYF; CDR3nt: TGTGCCACCTCAAGTGGGGGGCAAGAGACCCAGTACTTC
j_gene: TRBJ2-7; d_gene: TRBD1; abundance: many; v_gene: TRBV5-1; CDR3aa: CASSLALGDRAWEQYF; CDR3nt: TGCGCCAGCAGCTTGGCCCTAGGGGACAGGGCATGGGAGCAGTACTTC
j_gene: TRBJ2-3; d_gene: TRBD2; abundance: .; v_gene: TRBV7-2; CDR3aa: CASSFGGLAATDTQYF; CDR3nt: TGTGCCAGCAGCTTTGGAGGGCTAGCGGCCACAGATACGCAGTATTTT
j_gene: TRBJ2-5; d_gene: TRBD2; abundance: many; v_gene: TRBV7-2; CDR3aa: CASSSTSGVQETQYF; CDR3nt: TGTGCCAGCAGCTCTACTAGCGGGGTCCAAGAGACCCAGTACTTC
j_gene: TRBJ1-2; d_gene: .; abundance: .; v_gene: TRBV5-1; CDR3aa: CASSSPLLGAEGYTF; CDR3nt: TGCGCCAGCAGCTCACCGTTACTGGGAGCGGAGGGCTACACCTTC
j_gene: TRBJ1-1; d_gene: .; abundance: many; v_gene: TRBV7-3; CDR3aa: CASSPYQGFEAFF; CDR3nt: TGTGCCAGCAGCCCCTACCAGGGCTTTGAAGCTTTCTTT
j_gene: TRBJ1-2; d_gene: TRBD1; abundance: few; v_gene: TRBV12-3/TRBV12-4; CDR3aa: CASSWGTGGVYGYTF; CDR3nt: TGTGCCAGCAGTTGGGGGACAGGGGGTGTCTATGGCTACACCTTC
j_gene: TRBJ2-6; d_gene: .; abundance: few; v_gene: TRBV5-6; CDR3aa: CATLPGQRVTGANVLTF; CDR3nt: TGTGCCACCTTGCCGGGACAAAGAGTTACTGGGGCCAACGTCCTGACTTTC
j_gene: TRBJ1-4; d_gene: .; abundance: many; v_gene: TRBV12-3/TRBV12-4; CDR3aa: CASSFREKLFF; CDR3nt: TGTGCCAGCAGTTTTAGGGAAAAACTGTTTTTT
j_gene: TRBJ1-1; d_gene: .; abundance: .; v_gene: TRBV12-3/TRBV12-4; CDR3aa: CASSFGLQGTEAFF; CDR3nt: TGTGCCAGCAGTTTTGGTCTACAGGGCACTGAAGCTTTCTTT
j_gene: TRBJ2-7; d_gene: .; abundance: few; v_gene: TRBV6-6; CDR3aa: CASSRDSVEQYF; CDR3nt: TGTGCCAGCAGCCGCGACTCGGTCGAGCAGTACTTC
j_gene: TRBJ2-1; d_gene: TRBD2; abundance: few; v_gene: TRBV4-2; CDR3aa: CASSQEVAGGYDEQFF; CDR3nt: TGTGCCAGCAGCCAAGAAGTAGCGGGGGGTTACGATGAGCAGTTCTTC
j_gene: TRBJ2-3; d_gene: .; abundance: .; v_gene: TRBV7-3; CDR3aa: CASSPTSSTGWQYF; CDR3nt: TGTGCCAGCAGCCCAACCTCTAGCACAGGGTGGCAGTATTTT
j_gene: TRBJ1-1; d_gene: .; abundance: .; v_gene: TRBV12-3/TRBV12-4; CDR3aa: CASTKTRGDGPEAFF; CDR3nt: TGTGCCAGCACCAAAACCAGAGGCGACGGTCCTGAAGCTTTCTTT
j_gene: TRBJ2-2; d_gene: .; abundance: many; v_gene: TRBV7-3; CDR3aa: CASSFTDSNTGELFF; CDR3nt: TGTGCCAGCAGCTTTACCGATTCGAACACCGGGGAGCTGTTTTTT
j_gene: TRBJ2-1; d_gene: .; abundance: many; v_gene: TRBV5-1; CDR3aa: CASSLGEKTWNEQFF; CDR3nt: TGCGCCAGCAGCTTGGGGGAAAAGACTTGGAATGAGCAGTTCTTC
j_gene: TRBJ2-3; d_gene: TRBD2; abundance: few; v_gene: TRBV27; CDR3aa: CASSLEGLRGATDTQYF; CDR3nt: TGTGCCAGCAGTTTAGAAGGCTTGCGGGGGGCCACAGATACGCAGTATTTT
j_gene: TRBJ1-4; d_gene: TRBD1; abundance: .; v_gene: TRBV5-1; CDR3aa: CASSADRGQNEKLFF; CDR3nt: TGCGCCAGCAGCGCAGACAGGGGCCAGAATGAAAAACTGTTTTTT
j_gene: TRBJ2-1; d_gene: TRBD2; abundance: .; v_gene: TRBV6-1; CDR3aa: CAAPRRRGVNNEQFF; CDR3nt: TGTGCCGCCCCCCGGCGGCGGGGGGTAAACAATGAGCAGTTCTTC
j_gene: TRBJ1-6; d_gene: .; abundance: many; v_gene: TRBV7-2; CDR3aa: CASSLGWNSPLHF; CDR3nt: TGTGCCAGCAGCTTAGGGTGGAATTCACCCCTCCACTTT
j_gene: TRBJ1-4; d_gene: TRBD1; abundance: many; v_gene: TRBV20-1; CDR3aa: CSAGTAATNEKLFF; CDR3nt: TGCAGTGCCGGGACAGCGGCAACTAATGAAAAACTGTTTTTT
j_gene: TRBJ1-6; d_gene: .; abundance: few; v_gene: TRBV2; CDR3aa: CASSLRGAYNSPLHF; CDR3nt: TGTGCCAGCAGCCTGAGAGGTGCCTATAATTCACCCCTCCACTTT
j_gene: TRBJ1-5; d_gene: .; abundance: few; v_gene: TRBV15; CDR3aa: CATSSGLWQIYQPQHF; CDR3nt: TGTGCCACCAGCAGTGGCCTCTGGCAGATCTATCAGCCCCAGCATTTT